One and the same sample provided the 4 T cell receptor beta chains below, sequenced in a study of post-analysis software for immune sequencing data (dated by TCRdb to about 2015). Study-wide conclusions, independent of this receptor: Patients showed significantly higher frequencies than controls for several TRBV segments, among them TRBV5-6, TRBV5-1 and TRBV20-1.

The library was produced with PCR. The sequencing machine was an Illumina HiSeq 2500. To reduce PCR and sequencing biases, unique molecular identifiers were incorporated into the TCR beta cDNA libraries. The public reads were run again by TCRdb, first through fastp at Q25 and then through MiXCR, and only productive beta chains were kept. Entries that share a CDR3 protein sequence are merged under the most common genes and DNA. For this sample the table gives 600,000 to 750,000 distinct CDR3 sequences, of which roughly three fifths were detected only once. Approximately 11% of the sample rests with the top ten. Their cognate antigens are unknown. Sequenced sample: blood. These receptors all stem from a girl aged 2 to 10 with multiple sclerosis.

The chain uses TRBV12-3 or TRBV12-4 and TRBJ2-6, with D uncertain. V was cut by 6 bases and J by 1 base, with 4 bases left in between. The CDR3 sequence is 13 residues long. CDR3 nucleotides: TGTGCCAGCAGACATTCTGGGGCCAACGTCCTGACTTTC. Translation: CASRHSGANVLTF.

The chain uses TRBV7-2 and TRBJ2-3; 9 bases align to TRBD2. From germline, CDR1 is SGHTA and CDR2 FQGNSA. The CDR3 loop spans 15 amino acids. Trimming took 5 bases from V and 5 from J; bases not matched to a gene: 8. CDR3 region: CASSLLAGAKDTQYF. CDR3 sequence (DNA): TGTGCCAGCAGCCTCTTAGCGGGGGCGAAAGATACGCAGTATTTT.

V and J are TRBV20-1 and TRBJ2-7, with 10 bases that match TRBD1. The CDR3 runs to 14 residues. J gave up 3 bases and V 0 bases, and 2 bases lay outside the gene matches. CDR1 and CDR2 (germline): DFQATT, SNEGSKA (reference sequence). The CDR3 here is CSAREGQGFYEQYF. CDR3 in DNA: TGCAGTGCTAGAGAGGGACAGGGGTTCTACGAGCAGTACTTC.

V is TRBV27 and J is TRBJ2-3, with 7 bases identical to TRBD1. The V gene end was trimmed by 6 bases and the J gene end by 2 bases; junction bases not matched to a gene: 2. CDR3 length: 13 residues. From germline, CDR1 is MNHEY and CDR2 SMNVEV (reference sequence). CDR3 bases: TGTGCCAGCAGGGGGACAGTCACAGATACGCAGTATTTT. It encodes CASRGTVTDTQYF.